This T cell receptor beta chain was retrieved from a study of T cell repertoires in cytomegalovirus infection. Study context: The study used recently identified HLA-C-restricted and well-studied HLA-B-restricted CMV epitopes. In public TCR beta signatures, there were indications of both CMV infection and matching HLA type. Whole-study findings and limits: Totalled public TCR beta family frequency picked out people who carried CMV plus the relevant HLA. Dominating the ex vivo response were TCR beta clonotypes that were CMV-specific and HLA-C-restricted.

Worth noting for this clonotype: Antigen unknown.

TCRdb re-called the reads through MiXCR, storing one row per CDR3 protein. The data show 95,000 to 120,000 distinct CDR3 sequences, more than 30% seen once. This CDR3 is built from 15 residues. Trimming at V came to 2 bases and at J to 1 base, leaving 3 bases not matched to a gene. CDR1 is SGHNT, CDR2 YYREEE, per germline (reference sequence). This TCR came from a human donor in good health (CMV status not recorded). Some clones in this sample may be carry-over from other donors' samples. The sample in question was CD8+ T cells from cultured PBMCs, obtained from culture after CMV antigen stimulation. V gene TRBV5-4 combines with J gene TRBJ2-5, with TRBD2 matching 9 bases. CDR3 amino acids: CASSFPSGVQETQYF. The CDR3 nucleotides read TGTGCCAGCAGCTTCCCTAGCGGGGTCCAAGAGACCCAGTACTTC. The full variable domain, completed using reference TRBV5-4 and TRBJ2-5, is ETGVTQSPTHLIKTRGQQVTLRCSSQSGHNTVSWYQQALGQGPQFIFQYYREEENGRGNFPPRFSGLQFPNYSSELNVNALELDDSALYLCASSFPSGVQETQYFGPGTRLLVL.